A single sample gave rise to the 11 T cell receptor beta chains below, sequenced in a study of T cells in Graves' hyperthyroidism and ophthalmopathy. Amplification of TCR beta CDR3 regions used RNA as the template. HTBI primers were the set used in a first-round RT-PCR of the TCR CDR3. TCRdb re-called the multiplex PCR reads with MiXCR, one entry per CDR3 protein. The data hold approximately 350,000 distinct CDR3 sequences, with roughly 15% observed a single time. The sample consisted of blood. Every receptor here comes from a woman aged 55-70 years with Graves' ophthalmopathy.

The sample holds one count of this clonotype. A much larger clone lies one base from this, so it may be a read error. The gene calls are TRBV5-1 and TRBJ2-2; TRBD2 matches 14 bases. From germline, CDR1 is SGHRS and CDR2 YFSETQ. This CDR3 is 16 amino acids long. The DNA of the CDR3 is TGCGCCGGCAGCTCGACTAGCGGGAGGGCCACCGGGGAGCTGTTTTTT. Translated, it gives CAGSSTSGRATGELFF.

This clonotype showed up many times. The V call is TRBV28, the J call TRBJ2-1; 7 nucleotides align to TRBD2. The CDR3 contains 16 residues. The junction had 16 bases not matched to a gene; V was cut back by 6 bases and J by 8 bases. Germline CDR1 is MDHEN and CDR2 is SYDVKM. CDR3 sequence reads: CASSPPSGPPPHEQFF. The CDR3 DNA sequence: TGTGCCAGCAGCCCTCCTAGCGGCCCTCCTCCCCATGAGCAGTTCTTC. Full variable domain (remainder filled in from reference TRBV28 and TRBJ2-1): DVKVTQSSRYLVKRTGEKVFLECVQDMDHENMFWYRQDPGLGLRLIYFSYDVKMKEKGDIPEGYSVSREKKERFSLILESASTNQTSMYLCASSPPSGPPPHEQFFGPGTRLTVL.

This clonotype was detected a few times. Being one base from a much bigger clone, this may be a read error. V usage is TRBV12-3 or TRBV12-4 and J usage is TRBJ2-2, with TRBD2 matching 13 bases. The CDR3 contains 16 residues. CDR3 sequence (DNA): TGTGCCAACAGTAGGACTAGCGGGAGCGGGACCGGGGAGCTGTTTTTT. It is translated as CANSRTSGSGTGELFF.

This clonotype was detected many times. DNA for the CDR3: TGTGCCAGCAGTTTGGGGGAGGATCAGCCCCAGCATTTT. Its translation is CASSLGEDQPQHF. The chain uses TRBV12-3 or TRBV12-4 and TRBJ1-5; possible D gene TRBD1, 5 bases. V was cut by 3 bases and J by 5 bases, with 8 bases left in between. There are 13 residues in the CDR3.

A remark on this clonotype: The CDR3 carries no conserved terminal phenylalanine or tryptophan, so it likely arises from a read error. J is TRBJ1-5 and V is TRBV6-1, with TRBD1 as a possible D gene (6 bases). CDR1 MNHNS and CDR2 SASEGT come from the germline V gene. Trimming took off 11 bases at V and 2 bases at J, with 13 bases between the two ends. The CDR3 spans 13 residues. In DNA form, the CDR3 reads TGTGCCGTAGGGGGTAATGGCAATCAGCCCCAGCATCTT. Translating gives CAVGGNGNQPQHL.

The chain joins TRBV5-1 to TRBJ2-5, with 8 nucleotides matching TRBD2. CDR3 length equals 14 residues. Per the germline V gene, CDR1 is SGHRS and CDR2 is YFSETQ. Losses at the gene ends were 5 bases for V and 2 bases for J; bases not matched to a gene: 5. CDR3 sequence reads: CASSRGLGQETQYF. CDR3 DNA: TGCGCCAGCAGTCGGGGACTAGGGCAAGAGACCCAGTACTTC. Supplemented by reference TRBV5-1 and TRBJ2-5, the full variable domain reads KAGVTQTPRYLIKTRGQQVTLSCSPISGHRSVSWYQQTPGQGLQFLFEYFSETQRNKGNFPGRFSGRQFSNSRSEMNVSTLELGDSALYLCASSRGLGQETQYFGPGTRLLVL.

This clonotype occurred many times. This rearrangement joins TRBV11-2 to TRBJ2-5; D perhaps matches TRBD2 (5 bases). V shed 3 bases and J shed 1 base, with 12 bases lying between them. The CDR3 totals 15 residues. CDR1 and CDR2 (germline): SGHAT, FQNNGV. In DNA form, the CDR3 reads TGTGCCAGCAGCTTCTCCACTAGTCTCCAAGAGACCCAGTACTTC. Amino acids: CASSFSTSLQETQYF.

This clonotype has at least ten counts. This sequence joins TRBV28 and TRBJ1-5; D uncertain. V was shortened by 5 bases and J by 9 bases, with 11 bases between the two germline ends. Germline V gene data show CDR1 as MDHEN and CDR2 as SYDVKM. The length of the CDR3 is 12 residues. The CDR3 region is CASSLNLRPQHF. CDR3 coding DNA: TGTGCCAGCAGTCTAAACCTCCGGCCCCAGCATTTT.

Note on this clonotype: This could be a read error, since a much larger clone is one nucleotide away. The conserved closing phenylalanine or tryptophan is absent in this CDR3, likely reflecting a read error. CDR3 DNA: TGTGCCAGCAGCTTTCCCGGGACGGTCTCCTACGAGCAGTACTCC. Translated: CASSFPGTVSYEQYS. The chain uses TRBV5-5 and TRBJ2-7; D might be TRBD1 or TRBD2, each matching 5 bases. Germline assignment: CDR1 SGHKS and CDR2 YYEKEE (reference sequence). CDR3 length: 15 amino acids. Trimming pared 2 bases from V and 0 bases from J, leaving 12 bases between.

In this sample, this clonotype turned up many times. The V call is TRBV5-1, the J call TRBJ2-7, with D possibly matching TRBD2 (7 bases). Germline V lookup: CDR1 SGHRS, CDR2 YFSETQ. This CDR3 spans 15 amino acids. The ends were cut back, 0 bases at V and 2 bases at J, with 12 bases in the middle. The CDR3: CASSLGGGAPYEQYF. CDR3 in DNA: TGCGCCAGCAGCTTGGGGGGGGGGGCCCCCTACGAGCAGTACTTC.

This clonotype was recorded a few times. The CDR3 DNA follows: TGTGCCAGCAGTGAGCTGGGGACAGGGGGAGATACGCAGTATTTT. Translated, it gives CASSELGTGGDTQYF. V usage is TRBV6-1 and J usage is TRBJ2-3; 11 nucleotides match TRBD1. Germline CDR1 MNHNS, CDR2 SASEGT. V lost 3 bases, J lost 5 bases, and 4 bases stayed unmatched. This CDR3 region has 15 residues.